Following are 8 T cell receptor beta chains from one sample sequenced in a study of cytomegalovirus exposure and HLA in healthy donors. In the PCR, 60 Vbeta and 13 Jbeta primers were used. The repertoire was sequenced with immunoSEQ multiplex PCR; TCRdb's copy has only in-frame clones and lacks some. The table shows 150,000 to 200,000 clones, with around 81% occurring only once. The sequenced sample was PBMCs. The receptors come from a middle-aged man in good health and CMV-seronegative.

The chain employs TRBV7-9 and TRBJ2-2; 10 bases map to TRBD2. Germline V lookup: CDR1 SEHNR, CDR2 FQNEAQ (reference sequence). The length of the CDR3 is 19 residues. J gave up 4 bases and V 5 bases, and 16 bases lay outside the gene matches. The CDR3 spells CASSQGRLAGSFSTGELFF. The CDR3 DNA sequence: TGTGCCAGCAGCCAGGGGAGACTAGCGGGTTCGTTTAGCACCGGGGAGCTGTTTTTT.

CDR3 sequence reads: CASSRQGRYEQYF. For the CDR3, the DNA is TGTGCCAGCAGTCGACAGGGTCGGTACGAGCAGTACTTC. The chain couples TRBV28 to TRBJ2-7; TRBD1 matches 7 bases. The V and J ends lost 5 bases and 4 bases, in that order; junction bases with no gene match: 5. The CDR3 has 13 residues. CDR1 MDHEN and CDR2 SYDVKM come from the germline V gene.

The chain is built from TRBV7-3 and TRBJ2-5, with TRBD1 matching over 7 bases. The DNA end lines up better with TRBJ2-7; the J call may be wrong. Per the germline V gene, CDR1 is SGHTA and CDR2 is FQGTGA. There are 14 residues in the CDR3. CDR3 loop: CASSSSTGSYEQYF. For the CDR3, the DNA is TGTGCCAGCAGCTCTTCGACAGGGTCCTACGAGCAGTACTTC.

Details on this clone: One junction end does not reproduce the germline sequence, and a read error may be involved. V and J are TRBV7-6 and TRBJ2-6; possibly TRBD1 for D (5 bases). The CDR3 runs to 18 residues. Germline loops: CDR1 SGHVS, CDR2 FNYEAQ. The chain's CDR3 is CASSLGALAGSGANGLTF. CDR3 DNA: TGTGCCAGCAGCTTAGGGGCCTTAGCAGGCTCTGGGGCCAACGGCCTGACTTTC.

The J gene is TRBJ1-1, the V gene TRBV18, with D perhaps matching TRBD1 (5 bases). From germline, CDR1 is KGHSH and CDR2 LQKENI. The CDR3 loop spans 15 amino acids. Trimming shortened V by 3 bases and J by 1 base, and 12 bases separated the two germline ends. The CDR3 DNA reads TGTGCCAGCTCACCCCTGGAGGGGCAGAACACTGAAGCTTTCTTT. This translates into CASSPLEGQNTEAFF.

The chain joins TRBV5-1 to TRBJ1-4; TRBD1 is a possible D gene (5 bases). Germline V gene sequence: CDR1 SGHRS, CDR2 YFSETQ. CDR3 size: 14 residues. V dropped 2 bases and J dropped 7 bases, with 12 bases sitting between them. The chain's CDR3 is CASSFGQGGEKLFF. The CDR3 nucleotides read TGCGCCAGCAGCTTCGGGCAGGGTGGTGAAAAACTGTTTTTT.

Worth noting for this clone: The junction departs from germline at one end; a sequencing error may be responsible. The chain recombines TRBV7-9 with TRBJ2-3; a possible D gene is TRBD2 (5 bases). The CDR3 is 14 residues long. Germline CDR1 SEHNR, CDR2 FQNEAQ (reference sequence). The CDR3 bases are TGTGCCAGCACCTTAGAACTAGAGACAGATACGCAGTATTTT. Residues: CASTLELETDTQYF.

For the CDR3, the DNA is TGCAGCGTTGAGACAGGGTCCCTAGGCGCAGATACGCAGTATTTT. This encodes CSVETGSLGADTQYF. The V call is TRBV29-1, the J call TRBJ2-3; TRBD1 aligns across 7 bases. The CDR3 contains 15 residues. V was clipped by 3 bases and J by 4 bases; unmatched bases: 10. Germline V lookup: CDR1 SQVTM, CDR2 ANQGSEA.